The 21 T cell receptor beta chains listed next were all sequenced from one sample in a study of blood T cells in healthy people across ages. Alongside a J-beta primer mix, a sample-barcoded 5' primer served in a second PCR lasting about 7 to 11 cycles. Using its own MiXCR run on the 5' RACE reads, TCRdb lists one record per CDR3 protein. The sample shows roughly 1.4 million distinct CDR3 sequences, 59% of them seen only once. The sample was blood. The receptors come from a man younger than 35 in good health.

The chain's CDR3 is CSARDKGQGTDTQYF. In DNA form, the CDR3 reads TGCAGTGCTAGAGATAAGGGACAGGGCACAGATACGCAGTATTTT. This chain links TRBV20-1 with TRBJ2-3, with 8 nucleotides matching TRBD1. V lost 0 bases to trimming and J lost 1 base; unmatched junction nucleotides: 3. This CDR3 spans 15 amino acids. Germline V CDR1 and CDR2: DFQATT, SNEGSKA (reference sequence).

Only one count was recorded for this clonotype. The chain combines TRBV11-3 with TRBJ2-3; no definite D call. Germline lookup yields CDR1 SGHNT and CDR2 YENEEA. V gave up 6 bases and J gave up 7 bases, with 14 bases separating them. The CDR3 sequence is 13 residues long. The CDR3 sequence is CASSLGVTYTQYF. CDR3 DNA: TGTGCCAGCAGTCTAGGCGTGACTTATACGCAGTATTTT.

This rearrangement joins TRBV6-5 to TRBJ2-7, with 7 nucleotides matching TRBD1. V shed 5 bases, J shed 2 bases, and the junction held 12 bases outside the gene matches. CDR3 size: 16 residues. Germline lookup yields CDR1 MNHEY and CDR2 SVGAGI. The CDR3 bases are TGTGCCAGCAGTACCGACAGGGCTGTTTCTACCTACGAGCAGTACTTC. It yields the protein CASSTDRAVSTYEQYF.

In the case of this clonotype: This may be a read error, as it is one base from a much larger clone. V usage is TRBV7-2 and J usage is TRBJ2-1; D not resolved. Germline V gives CDR1 SGHTA, CDR2 FQGNSA. The CDR3 consists of 14 residues. The germline V and J ends were trimmed by 5 bases and 6 bases, with 14 bases remaining between them. The CDR3 here is CASSVGRGINEQFF. The CDR3, as DNA: TGTGCCAGCAGCGTAGGGCGCGGCATCAATGAGCAGTTCTTC.

This clonotype was seen only a few times. The genes are TRBV20-1 and TRBJ2-3; D is unresolved. The CDR3 length is 15 residues. V was pared by 0 bases and J by 0 bases, with 10 bases between. Germline lookup yields CDR1 DFQATT and CDR2 SNEGSKA (reference sequence). CDR3 nucleotide sequence: TGCAGTGCTAGAGACCCCGAGGCTAGCACAGATACGCAGTATTTT. This translates into CSARDPEASTDTQYF.

Regarding this clonotype: A junction end diverges from the germline sequence, so it may reflect a read error. The J gene is TRBJ2-7, the V gene TRBV5-1; 12 positions match TRBD2. CDR1 and CDR2 from the germline V gene are SGHRS and YFSETQ. This CDR3 is 17 amino acids long. Here the CDR3 reads CAGSSGRGTSGYNEQYF. The DNA of the CDR3 is TGCGCCGGCAGTTCGGGTCGGGGGACTAGCGGGTACAATGAGCAGTACTTC.

This clonotype was observed a handful of times. This chain links TRBV6-1 with TRBJ2-1; TRBD2 is a possible D gene (5 bases). Per germline, CDR1 MNHNS and CDR2 SASEGT. The CDR3 has 15 amino acids. V gave up 6 bases and J gave up 0 bases, with 12 bases separating them. The CDR3 DNA is TGTGCCAGCAGGGCGGGCTGGAGCTCCTACAATGAGCAGTTCTTC. Translating gives CASRAGWSSYNEQFF.

This clonotype occurred a few times. The CDR3 here is CASGPQTNEQFF. Here the CDR3 DNA reads TGTGCTAGTGGTCCCCAGACCAATGAGCAGTTCTTC. The genes are TRBV12-5 and TRBJ2-1; D remains ambiguous. CDR3 size: 12 residues. The V and J ends lost 5 bases and 6 bases respectively, with 8 bases between them. Germline lookup yields CDR1 LGHNT and CDR2 FRNRAP.

This chain uses TRBV20-1 with TRBJ2-1, with D unresolved. V was shortened by 2 bases and J by 2 bases, with 10 bases between the two germline ends. CDR3 size: 14 residues. Germline V gene sequence: CDR1 DFQATT, CDR2 SNEGSKA (reference sequence). The CDR3 is CSARPLRAYNEQFF. In nucleotides, the CDR3 is TGCAGTGCTAGACCCCTTCGTGCCTACAATGAGCAGTTCTTC.

This clonotype has more than one count but fewer than ten. The J gene is TRBJ2-7, the V gene TRBV6-6; 8 bases are shared with TRBD1. The V and J ends lost 6 bases and 2 bases, in that order; junction bases with no gene match: 9. This CDR3 has 15 amino acids. Germline lookup yields CDR1 MNHNY and CDR2 SVGAGI (reference sequence). The CDR3 nucleotides read TGTGCCAGCAGATCGGAAGACAGGGGTCCCTACGAGCAGTACTTC. It yields the protein CASRSEDRGPYEQYF.

This chain connects TRBV5-1 to TRBJ2-7; TRBD1 aligns across 9 bases. J gave up 3 bases and V 1 base, and 11 bases lay outside the gene matches. The CDR3 has 17 amino acids. Per germline, CDR1 SGHRS and CDR2 YFSETQ. The CDR3 sequence: CASSLNVVGQGYYEQYF. The CDR3 nucleotides read TGCGCCAGCAGCTTGAATGTAGTGGGACAGGGATACTACGAGCAGTACTTC.

This chain connects TRBV5-1 to TRBJ2-1, with D hard to call. Trimming took off 0 bases at V and 10 bases at J, with 17 bases between the two ends. Per the germline V gene, CDR1 is SGHRS and CDR2 is YFSETQ. The CDR3 loop spans 15 amino acids. CDR3 DNA sequence: TGCGCCAGCAGCTTGGGTCTAGATCACGCGTGGGAGCAGTTCTTC. Translating gives CASSLGLDHAWEQFF. Drawing the rest from reference TRBV5-1 and TRBJ2-1, the complete variable domain is KAGVTQTPRYLIKTRGQQVTLSCSPISGHRSVSWYQQTPGQGLQFLFEYFSETQRNKGNFPGRFSGRQFSNSRSEMNVSTLELGDSALYLCASSLGLDHAWEQFFGPGTRLTVL.

This clonotype was detected many times. The chain employs TRBV10-3 and TRBJ1-5; D unclear. The CDR3 length is 12 residues. Germline V gene sequence: CDR1 ENHRY, CDR2 SYGVKD. V lost 5 bases and J 3 bases, leaving 5 bases between the germline ends. The CDR3 DNA sequence: TGTGCCATCAGTCTCCACAATCAGCCCCAGCATTTT. Amino acid sequence: CAISLHNQPQHF.

The chain employs TRBV28 and TRBJ2-1; D assignment may be TRBD1 or TRBD2 (5 bases each). Trimming cost V 6 bases and J 8 bases, with 11 bases left between them. From germline, CDR1 is MDHEN and CDR2 SYDVKM. There are 12 residues in the CDR3. As DNA, the CDR3 is TGTGCCAGCAGCCCCGGGGCAGATGAGCAGTTCTTC. Amino acids: CASSPGADEQFF.

This clonotype was counted a single time. The rearrangement joins TRBV19 to TRBJ2-3; D is ambiguous. This CDR3 is 13 amino acids long. CDR1 is LNHDA and CDR2 is SQIVND in the germline V gene (reference sequence). Trimming removed 0 bases from V and 7 bases from J, with 8 bases in between. The CDR3 loop is CASSIDLSNTQYF. CDR3 DNA: TGTGCCAGTAGTATAGATCTCAGCAATACGCAGTATTTT.

This rearrangement joins TRBV27 to TRBJ1-5; D is undetermined. Germline CDR1 and CDR2: MNHEY and SMNVEV (reference sequence). This CDR3 has 14 residues. Trimming shortened V by 2 bases and J by 6 bases, and 11 bases separated the two germline ends. For the CDR3, the DNA is TGTGCCAGCAGTTTACGCGGGTGGGGTCAGCCCCAGCATTTT. Its protein is CASSLRGWGQPQHF.

This CDR3 reads CASSLSLLREQYF. As DNA, the CDR3 is TGTGCCAGCAGCTTATCCCTCCTCCGTGAGCAGTACTTC. The chain is built from TRBV11-2 and TRBJ2-1; D unclear. The J call may be faulty, since TRBJ2-7 better matches the DNA end. The CDR3 contains 13 residues. Looked up from germline, CDR1 is SGHAT and CDR2 is FQNNGV.

The chain links TRBV4-2 to TRBJ2-3, with D possibly being TRBD1 or TRBD2 (5 bases each). Germline loops: CDR1 LGHNA, CDR2 YNFKEQ. The V end lost 3 bases, the J end lost 1 base, and 8 bases lay between the germline ends. The CDR3 spans 14 residues. The CDR3 nucleotides read TGTGCCAGCAGCCAGATGGGGGGCACAGATACGCAGTATTTT. Amino acids: CASSQMGGTDTQYF.

V gene TRBV7-2 combines with J gene TRBJ2-1; D is ambiguous. CDR1 SGHTA and CDR2 FQGNSA come from the germline V gene. This CDR3 is 12 amino acids long. Trimming left V 5 bases short and J 9 bases short, with 11 bases between. The CDR3, as DNA: TGTGCCAGCAGCCTCGATCTGGGTGAGCAGTTCTTC. This encodes CASSLDLGEQFF. Complete variable domain (other parts from reference TRBV7-2 and TRBJ2-1): GAGVSQSPSNKVTEKGKDVELRCDPISGHTALYWYRQSLGQGLEFLIYFQGNSAPDKSGLPSDRFSAERTGGSVSTLTIQRTQQEDSAVYLCASSLDLGEQFFGPGTRLTVL.

This clonotype was found a few times. The chain employs TRBV7-2 and TRBJ1-5; D may be TRBD1 (5 bases). Germline values: CDR1 SGHTA, CDR2 FQGNSA. The CDR3 loop spans 15 amino acids. Trimming pared 3 bases from V and 1 base from J, leaving 10 bases between. CDR3 protein: CASSFRGWSNQPQHF. The CDR3 coding sequence is TGTGCCAGCAGCTTTAGGGGTTGGAGCAATCAGCCCCAGCATTTT.

This chain uses TRBV3-1 with TRBJ2-3; the D is unclear. The germline CDR1 and CDR2 sequences are LGHDT and YNNKEL (reference sequence). Trimming removed 0 bases from V and 7 bases from J, with 8 bases in between. CDR3 size: 13 residues. The DNA for the CDR3 is TGTGCCAGCAGCCAAGATCTGCGGCATACGCAGTATTTT. This translates into CASSQDLRHTQYF.